The 8 T cell receptor beta chains below all came from one sample that was sequenced in a study of T cells in Graves' hyperthyroidism and ophthalmopathy (dated by TCRdb to the late 2010s). The library relied on multiplex PCR. TCRdb records Illumina HiSeq 2000 as the sequencer. The TCR beta CDR3 regions were amplified from the RNA transcripts. A first-round RT-PCR of the TCR CDR3 used the HTBI primer set with the Qiagen OneStep RT-PCR kit. TCRdb passed the public sequencing reads through fastp at Q25 and MiXCR, retaining productive beta sequences. Entries are consolidated by CDR3 protein sequence, retaining the most common genes and DNA. For this sample the table gives approximately 870,000 distinct CDR3 sequences, of which around 38% were detected only once. The top ten constitute 7.5% to 9.5% of the sample. Sequenced material: blood. These receptors all come from a man in his late teens or twenties with Graves' hyperthyroidism.

This clonotype was counted a few times. The chain is built from TRBV7-8 and TRBJ2-2; the D gene could be TRBD1 or TRBD2 (5 bases each). This CDR3 is 16 amino acids long. Germline V gene lookup returns CDR1 SGHVS and CDR2 FQNEAQ. Trimming removed 1 base at V and 2 bases at J, with 11 bases between. CDR3 loop: CASSLGEGLNTGELFF. The DNA for the CDR3 is TGTGCCAGCAGCTTAGGAGAGGGGCTTAACACCGGGGAGCTGTTTTTT.

V gene TRBV19 combines with J gene TRBJ1-4; 9 bases match TRBD1. V lost 4 bases, J lost 5 bases, and 5 bases stayed unmatched. The CDR3 runs 15 residues. Germline CDR1 LNHDA, CDR2 SQIVND (reference sequence). The CDR3 here is CASSRTGDRNEKLFF. CDR3 nucleotides: TGTGCCAGTAGTAGGACAGGGGACAGGAATGAAAAACTGTTTTTT.

The chain recombines TRBV10-3 with TRBJ2-3; 14 bases map to TRBD2. Germline V CDR1 and CDR2: ENHRY, SYGVKD. The V gene end was trimmed by 11 bases and the J gene end by 6 bases; junction bases not matched to a gene: 4. There are 13 residues in the CDR3. This CDR3 is CAAGLAGADTQYF. The CDR3 DNA reads as TGTGCCGCGGGACTAGCGGGGGCCGATACGCAGTATTTT.

This sequence joins TRBV10-3 and TRBJ2-3; no firm D call. The V gene lost 3 bases and the J gene lost 0 bases, with 13 bases spanning the gap. Looked up from germline, CDR1 is ENHRY and CDR2 is SYGVKD. The CDR3 runs 16 residues. In DNA, the CDR3 is TGTGCCATCAGTGAAGGCCAGGCCCCTAGCACAGATACGCAGTATTTT. The encoded protein is CAISEGQAPSTDTQYF.

This clonotype showed up just a few times. J is TRBJ2-7 and V is TRBV7-2; a possible D gene is TRBD2 (5 bases). The CDR3 runs to 14 residues. V lost 4 bases, J lost 7 bases, and 17 bases lay in between. Germline CDR1 reads SGHTA; CDR2 reads FQGNSA. The CDR3 region is CASSYPGTPGEQYF. In DNA, the CDR3 is TGTGCCAGCAGCTACCCGGGAACCCCGGGGGAGCAGTACTTC.

This clonotype was found many times. The rearrangement uses TRBV2 and TRBJ1-5; D may be TRBD1 (6 bases). The CDR3 has 15 amino acids. Germline V gives CDR1 SNHLY, CDR2 FYNNEI. Trimming stripped 3 bases from V and 0 bases from J, with 9 bases between. Here the CDR3 reads CASSDWTASNQPQHF. In DNA form, the CDR3 reads TGTGCCAGCAGTGATTGGACAGCTAGCAATCAGCCCCAGCATTTT.

This clonotype was detected many times. The genes are TRBV9 and TRBJ1-2, with 9 bases that match TRBD1. Germline lookup yields CDR1 SGDLS and CDR2 YYNGEE. The junction had 4 bases not matched to a gene; V was cut back by 2 bases and J by 5 bases. This CDR3 region has 14 residues. This CDR3 is CASSVKGQGYGYTF. The CDR3 bases are TGTGCCAGCAGCGTTAAGGGACAGGGATATGGCTACACCTTC.

The rearrangement uses TRBV7-8 and TRBJ2-5; D may be TRBD2 (7 bases). The ends were cut back, 4 bases at V and 9 bases at J, with 24 bases in the middle. CDR1 and CDR2 from the germline V gene are SGHVS and FQNEAQ. The CDR3 sequence is 16 residues long. The CDR3 sequence: CASSSKRGGLGKPQYF. The CDR3 DNA reads as TGTGCCAGCAGCTCCAAGAGGGGGGGCCTAGGGAAGCCCCAGTACTTC.